The following is a T cell receptor beta chain sequence with its context. This entry is derived from a study of blood T cell repertoires in COVID-19. Up to 2 weeks before entering the study, exposed participants had met a COVID-19 case. Sequencing used immunoSEQ multiplex PCR; TCRdb keeps in-frame clones, though not all of them. The sample comprises approximately 340,000 clones, roughly 90% of which are singletons, and about 0.83% rests with the top ten. CDR3 length: 13 amino acids. Germline V CDR1 and CDR2: SGHNT, YENEEA. The V and J ends lost 5 bases and 3 bases respectively, with 9 bases between them.

The chain is built from TRBV11-3 and TRBJ2-3, with D unresolved. The sequencing sample was made of PBMCs or T cells enriched from blood (not recorded which). The receptor was isolated from a middle-aged woman who had been exposed to COVID-19. In DNA, the CDR3 is TGTGCCAGCAGCCGAGGATGGACAGATACGCAGTATTTT. It is translated as CASSRGWTDTQYF.